Listed here are 2 T cell receptor beta chains from one sample, sequenced in a study of blood T cell repertoires in COVID-19 (dated by TCRdb to 2018 to 2020). The library came from the immunoSEQ multiplex PCR assay. TCRdb's version of the immuneACCESS table is confined to in-frame rearrangements and falls short of the full clone set. An unresolved V gene accounts for under half of the shortfall where checked; the remainder is of unknown origin. The table for this sample lists some 200,000 clones; roughly 79% of them were counted only once. The ten largest clones represent about 25% of the sample. Material: peripheral blood. Source of these receptors: a woman in her sixties or seventies with acute or convalescent COVID-19.

The gene calls are TRBV7-9 and TRBJ2-7; 9 bases fit TRBD2. There are 14 residues in the CDR3. Germline CDR1 reads SEHNR; CDR2 reads FQNEAQ (reference sequence). V lost 2 bases, J lost 1 base, and 0 bases stayed unmatched. The DNA for the CDR3 is TGTGCCAGCAGCTTAACTAGCGGGTCCTACGAGCAGTACTTC. This codes for CASSLTSGSYEQYF.

Of note for this clone: The junction does not match germline at one end; this may be a read error. This chain connects TRBV12-3 or TRBV12-4 to TRBJ1-1, with D unclear. This CDR3 has 11 amino acids. The DNA for the CDR3 is TGTGCCAGCAGCGAAAACATTGAAGCTTTCTTT. Protein sequence: CASSENIEAFF.